One sample yielded the 32 T cell receptor beta chains listed below, sequenced in a study of T cell responses to AZD1222 COVID-19 vaccine. Method: immunoSEQ multiplex PCR; TCRdb's copy keeps in-frame clones and lacks some. The profile shows fewer than 30,000 clones, approximately 86% of them singletons. Sequenced here: peripheral blood, sampled 28 days after the second AZD1222 dose. The receptors stem from an adult who received the AZD1222 COVID-19 vaccine.

The chain recombines TRBV5-6 with TRBJ1-4, with 8 bases lining up with TRBD1. The CDR3 runs 12 residues. J was trimmed by 8 bases and V by 5 bases; bases with no gene match: 2. Germline assignment: CDR1 SGHDT and CDR2 YYEEEE. The CDR3 here is CASRNRGEKLFF. The DNA for the CDR3 is TGTGCCAGCAGAAACAGGGGGGAAAAACTGTTTTTT.

V and J are TRBV1 and TRBJ1-6. TRBV1 is termed a pseudogene. This CDR3 contains 14 residues. CDR3 DNA sequence: TGCACCAGCAGCCCCGAAGGGCCCGACTCACCCCTCCACTTT. It encodes CTSSPEGPDSPLHF.

V and J are TRBV6-5 and TRBJ1-1; TRBD1 aligns across 10 bases. Germline CDR1 MNHEY, CDR2 SVGAGI. The CDR3 covers 15 residues. The V gene end was trimmed by 6 bases and the J gene end by 2 bases; junction bases not matched to a gene: 6. The CDR3 spells CASRGQGRGNTEAFF. Written as DNA, the CDR3 is TGTGCCAGCAGGGGACAGGGGAGGGGAAACACTGAAGCTTTCTTT.

V is TRBV7-9 and J is TRBJ1-6; D remains unclear. Germline CDR1 is SEHNR and CDR2 is FQNEAQ (reference sequence). The CDR3 length is 13 residues. V lost 5 bases to trimming and J lost 7 bases, with 9 bases between them. In DNA form, the CDR3 reads TGTGCCAGCAGCCTACCGGGGAATTCACCCCTCCACTTT. Its translation: CASSLPGNSPLHF.

The rearrangement joins TRBV29-1 to TRBJ1-1; no firm D call. Germline V lookup: CDR1 SQVTM, CDR2 ANQGSEA. V lost 6 bases to trimming and J lost 6 bases, with 14 bases between them. There are 12 residues in the CDR3. CDR3: CSVHRRGAEAFF. In nucleotides, the CDR3 is TGCAGCGTCCACCGACGGGGTGCTGAAGCTTTCTTT.

This clone was recorded only once. V usage is TRBV30 and J usage is TRBJ2-1; D not certain. V lost 0 bases and J 0 bases, leaving 3 bases between the germline ends. Germline loops: CDR1 GTSNPN, CDR2 SVGIG (reference sequence). The CDR3 sequence is 13 residues long. The CDR3 DNA is TGTGCCTGGAGTGTAACCTCCTACAATGAGCAGTTCTTC. Amino acid sequence: CAWSVTSYNEQFF. The variable domain in full, completed from reference TRBV30 and TRBJ2-1, reads SQTIHQWPATLVQPVGSPLSLECTVEGTSNPNLYWYRQAAGRGLQLLFYSVGIGQISSEVPQNLSASRPQDRQFILSSKKLLLSDSGFYLCAWSVTSYNEQFFGPGTRLTVL.

The chain recombines TRBV5-5 with TRBJ1-5; unclear D gene. The CDR3 sequence is 13 residues long. CDR1 and CDR2 (germline): SGHKS, YYEKEE (reference sequence). V was cut by 1 base and J by 6 bases, with 8 bases left in between. The CDR3 loop reads CASSLYLGQPQHF. The DNA of the CDR3 is TGTGCCAGCAGCTTGTATTTAGGTCAGCCCCAGCATTTT.

The chain uses TRBV12-3 or TRBV12-4 and TRBJ1-1; D unclear. CDR3 length: 11 amino acids. The V and J ends lost 7 bases and 6 bases respectively, with 9 bases between them. CDR3 bases: TGTGCCAGCAAGTCCGCCGCTGAAGCTTTCTTT. It translates to CASKSAAEAFF.

The chain couples TRBV5-1 to TRBJ1-2; D gene ambiguous. Germline assignment: CDR1 SGHRS and CDR2 YFSETQ. V dropped 5 bases and J dropped 7 bases, with 21 bases sitting between them. There are 15 residues in the CDR3. As DNA, the CDR3 is TGCGCCAGCAGGGGGTCCCTTTCCACCCCCTCTGGCTACACCTTC. This translates into CASRGSLSTPSGYTF.

This chain links TRBV10-3 with TRBJ1-2, with D perhaps TRBD1 (5 bases). CDR1 ENHRY and CDR2 SYGVKD come from the germline V gene. This CDR3 comprises 14 residues. Trimming took 3 bases from V and 3 from J, leaving 11 bases between them. CDR3 protein: CAISDEGRDYGYTF. The CDR3 DNA follows: TGTGCCATCAGTGACGAGGGACGGGACTATGGCTACACCTTC.

This clone was recorded only once. This chain links TRBV7-9 with TRBJ2-5; D call uncertain. This CDR3 is built from 15 residues. V was shortened by 1 base and J by 5 bases, with 14 bases between the two germline ends. Germline V CDR1 and CDR2: SEHNR, FQNEAQ (reference sequence). The CDR3 region has the DNA TGTGCCAGCAGCTTAGTCAAGGGTATGGGGGAGACCCAGTACTTC. Protein sequence: CASSLVKGMGETQYF.

V and J are TRBV14 and TRBJ2-1, with D maybe TRBD1 (5 bases). This CDR3 is 14 amino acids long. Per germline, CDR1 SGHDN and CDR2 FVKESK. V was trimmed by 3 bases and J by 9 bases, leaving 15 bases between them. CDR3 residues: CASSHRQFGAEQFF. As DNA, the CDR3 is TGTGCCAGCAGCCACCGACAGTTTGGGGCTGAGCAGTTCTTC.

The chain joins TRBV6-4 to TRBJ1-2; D is possibly TRBD1 (6 bases). This CDR3 region has 14 residues. The germline V gene encodes CDR1 MRHNA and CDR2 SNTAGT. Trimming took off 8 bases at V and 4 bases at J, with 17 bases between the two ends. The CDR3 DNA reads as TGTGCCAGCCCGCCGGGGGCCTCCTTCTATGGCTACACCTTC. Protein: CASPPGASFYGYTF.

V is TRBV2 and J is TRBJ1-5, with D maybe TRBD1 (5 bases). The germline V gene encodes CDR1 SNHLY and CDR2 FYNNEI. The CDR3 length is 14 residues. Trimming cost V 4 bases and J 3 bases, with 10 bases left between them. DNA of the CDR3: TGTGCCAGCAGTGTCGTGACAGACAATCAGCCCCAGCATTTT. Translation: CASSVVTDNQPQHF. Looking up the rest from reference TRBV2 and TRBJ1-5 gives the full variable domain: EPEVTQTPSHQVTQMGQEVILRCVPISNHLYFYWYRQILGQKVEFLVSFYNNEISEKSEIFDDQFSVERPDGSNFTLKIRSTKLEDSAMYFCASSVVTDNQPQHFGDGTRLSIL.

This chain joins TRBV7-2 and TRBJ1-1, with TRBD1 matching over 9 bases. CDR3 size: 15 residues. Per the germline V gene, CDR1 is SGHTA and CDR2 is FQGNSA. V shed 5 bases and J 3 bases; nucleotides not matched to a gene: 7. The DNA for the CDR3 is TGTGCCAGCAGCGTAGGACAGGGGAGGTACACTGAAGCTTTCTTT. This gives the protein CASSVGQGRYTEAFF.

The chain employs TRBV18 and TRBJ2-5; no definite D call. This CDR3 has 12 amino acids. Germline CDR1 KGHSH, CDR2 LQKENI. Trimming stripped 2 bases from V and 4 bases from J, with 5 bases between. CDR3 nucleotides: TGTGCCAGCTCACCAGTAGGAGAGACCCAGTACTTC. Its translation: CASSPVGETQYF.

The V gene is TRBV3-1 (or the pseudogene TRBV3-2), the J gene TRBJ1-2; D not resolved. Trimming shortened V by 1 base and J by 3 bases, and 3 bases separated the two germline ends. In germline, CDR1 is LGHDT, CDR2 YNNKEL (reference sequence). The CDR3 runs 12 residues. The CDR3 reads CASSQGYYGYTF. In DNA, the CDR3 is TGTGCCAGCAGCCAAGGATACTATGGCTACACCTTC.

The genes are TRBV7-8 and TRBJ2-5, with D possibly being TRBD2 (6 bases). The V end was cut by 3 bases, the J end by 3 bases, with 17 bases between. The germline V gene encodes CDR1 SGHVS and CDR2 FQNEAQ. The CDR3 is 16 residues long. The CDR3 sequence is CASSLPRSTREETQYF. CDR3 bases: TGTGCCAGCAGCTTGCCTAGGTCGACTAGGGAAGAGACCCAGTACTTC.

V usage is TRBV30 and J usage is TRBJ2-7, with D perhaps being TRBD1 or TRBD2 (7 bases each). V shed 3 bases and J shed 6 bases, with 18 bases lying between them. From germline, CDR1 is GTSNPN and CDR2 SVGIG (reference sequence). The CDR3 runs to 14 residues. The CDR3 spells CAWRSRGGVAEQYF. The CDR3 nucleotides are TGTGCCTGGAGATCCAGGGGGGGTGTTGCCGAGCAGTACTTC.

This clone showed up just a few times. V usage is TRBV3-1 (or the pseudogene TRBV3-2) and J usage is TRBJ2-7; 9 positions match TRBD1. This CDR3 has 12 amino acids. Germline-derived CDR1 and CDR2 are LGHDT and YNNKEL (reference sequence). Unmatched junction bases numbered 2, after V lost 8 bases and J lost 3 bases. The CDR3 region is CASGGQGYEQYF. CDR3 DNA sequence: TGTGCCAGCGGGGGACAGGGCTACGAGCAGTACTTC.

The chain carries TRBV4-1 and TRBJ1-2; 7 bases are a match to TRBD1. CDR3 length equals 17 residues. Germline-derived CDR1 and CDR2 are MGHRA and YSYEKL. V lost 2 bases to trimming and J lost 0 bases; unmatched junction nucleotides: 9. The CDR3 is CASSQKGGDSPNYGYTF. In DNA, the CDR3 is TGCGCCAGCAGCCAAAAGGGGGGGGACAGTCCTAACTATGGCTACACCTTC.

The chain uses TRBV5-1 and TRBJ2-3; D call uncertain. The length of the CDR3 is 15 residues. Germline assignment: CDR1 SGHRS and CDR2 YFSETQ. V was pared by 6 bases and J by 0 bases, with 14 bases between. CDR3 amino acids: CASTPLGTSTDTQYF. DNA for the CDR3: TGCGCCAGCACGCCCCTTGGAACTAGCACAGATACGCAGTATTTT.

J is TRBJ2-1 and V is TRBV5-8; 7 nucleotides line up with TRBD2. The J segment lost 7 bases and the V segment lost 4 bases, leaving 11 bases of the junction unmatched. Germline V gives CDR1 SGHTS, CDR2 YDEGEE. The CDR3 loop spans 15 amino acids. The CDR3 region is CASSPRGVGENEQFF. In DNA, the CDR3 is TGTGCCAGCAGCCCCCGGGGGGTCGGTGAGAATGAGCAGTTCTTC.

This clone was detected a few times. The genes are TRBV10-2 and TRBJ2-7; tentative D call: TRBD1 (5 bases). The CDR3 has 11 residues. V dropped 7 bases and J dropped 3 bases, with 7 bases sitting between them. Germline V lookup: CDR1 WSHSY, CDR2 SAAADI. CDR3 loop: CASKDSYEQYF. The CDR3 nucleotides are TGCGCCAGCAAAGACAGCTACGAGCAGTACTTC.

The chain joins TRBV15 to TRBJ2-3; no reliable D call. The CDR3 extends over 13 amino acids. V lost 1 base and J 5 bases, leaving 7 bases between the germline ends. The V gene's germline CDR1 is LNHNV and CDR2 YYDKDF (reference sequence). The CDR3: CATSRVVQDTQYF. The CDR3 DNA sequence: TGTGCCACCAGCAGAGTTGTGCAAGATACGCAGTATTTT.

J is TRBJ2-1 and V is TRBV7-3; TRBD2 is a possible D gene (6 bases). Germline CDR1 and CDR2: SGHTA and FQGTGA. Trimming took off 5 bases at V and 10 bases at J, with 21 bases between the two ends. The CDR3 is 15 amino acids. CDR3 sequence reads: CASSPEGVASGEQFF. The CDR3 nucleotides are TGTGCCAGCAGCCCAGAAGGGGTAGCCAGCGGGGAGCAGTTCTTC.

The chain uses TRBV15 and TRBJ1-4; D is uncertain. From germline, CDR1 is LNHNV and CDR2 YYDKDF (reference sequence). The CDR3 extends over 14 amino acids. Deletions cut 5 bases from V and 5 bases from J, with 12 bases between. In DNA form, the CDR3 reads TGTGCCACCAGCCTCGGGAAGACGAATGAAAAACTGTTTTTT. Translated, it gives CATSLGKTNEKLFF. The full variable domain, completed using reference TRBV15 and TRBJ1-4, is DAMVIQNPRYQVTQFGKPVTLSCSQTLNHNVMYWYQQKSSQAPKLLFHYYDKDFNNEADTPDNFQSRRPNTSFCFLDIRSPGLGDTAMYLCATSLGKTNEKLFFGSGTQLSVL.

The chain carries TRBV7-3 and TRBJ1-5, with 7 bases aligning to TRBD1. The CDR3 has 13 residues. V lost 5 bases and J lost 5; bases outside the gene matches: 3. Germline CDR1 is SGHTA and CDR2 is FQGTGA. The CDR3 loop is CASSTGVHQPQHF. The DNA of the CDR3 is TGTGCCAGCAGCACAGGGGTTCATCAGCCCCAGCATTTT.

The V call is TRBV6-1, the J call TRBJ2-2, with no clear D. V lost 7 bases, J lost 7 bases, and 7 bases lay in between. CDR1 MNHNS and CDR2 SASEGT come from the germline V gene. CDR3 length equals 11 residues. The CDR3 sequence: CASNQIGELFF. Written as DNA, the CDR3 is TGTGCCAGCAACCAAATCGGGGAGCTGTTTTTT.

This rearrangement joins TRBV5-1 to TRBJ1-3, with 7 bases lining up with TRBD1. J was trimmed by 0 bases and V by 7 bases; bases with no gene match: 4. The CDR3 contains 14 residues. The V gene's germline CDR1 is SGHRS and CDR2 YFSETQ. In DNA form, the CDR3 reads TGCGCCAGCGCGGACAGGAGCTCTGGAAACACCATATATTTT. Protein sequence: CASADRSSGNTIYF.

The chain is built from TRBV10-1 and TRBJ2-7, with TRBD2 matching over 16 bases. The trim removed 6 bases at V and 5 bases at J, leaving 7 bases unmatched. CDR3 length: 16 amino acids. Germline V gives CDR1 WNHNN, CDR2 SYGVQD (reference sequence). CDR3: CASSPGTSGRAHEQYF. The CDR3 DNA reads TGCGCCAGCAGCCCCGGGACTAGCGGGAGGGCCCACGAGCAGTACTTC.

The rearrangement links TRBV5-1 to TRBJ2-3; D tentatively reads TRBD1 or TRBD2 (5 bases each). CDR1 is SGHRS and CDR2 is YFSETQ in the germline V gene. The CDR3 sequence is 14 residues long. V gave up 4 bases and J gave up 1 base, with 10 bases separating them. The CDR3 sequence: CASSPGTGTDTQYF. The CDR3 DNA reads as TGCGCCAGCAGCCCCGGGACCGGCACAGATACGCAGTATTTT.